These 18 T cell receptor beta chains were sequenced from one sample in a study of T cells in narcolepsy. TCRdb keeps only in-frame clones here, not all; method: immunoSEQ multiplex PCR. Among tens of thousands of clones listed, around 86% were seen once. Source material: CD45RA- memory CD4+ T cells from PBMCs. The receptors originated from a human donor with narcolepsy.

This clone was seen a few times. For the CDR3, the DNA is TGCGCCAGCAGCCAGCCGGGACAGGGGGTATATGAGCAGTTCTTC. This sequence encodes CASSQPGQGVYEQFF. The chain joins TRBV4-3 to TRBJ2-1, with 11 nucleotides matching TRBD1. There are 15 residues in the CDR3. With 3 bases clipped from V and 8 bases from J, the junction kept 6 bases outside the gene matches. Germline loops: CDR1 LGHNA, CDR2 YSLEER.

The rearrangement links TRBV27 to TRBJ1-1, with D maybe TRBD1 (6 bases). CDR1 MNHEY and CDR2 SMNVEV come from the germline V gene (reference sequence). The germline V and J ends were trimmed by 6 bases and 4 bases, with 21 bases remaining between them. The CDR3 runs 16 residues. CDR3: CASRPGRGRSLTEAFF. In DNA form, the CDR3 reads TGTGCCAGCAGGCCTGGACGGGGGCGAAGTCTCACTGAAGCTTTCTTT.

The chain recombines TRBV29-1 with TRBJ2-5; 7 bases line up with TRBD1. With 8 bases clipped from V and 5 bases from J, the junction kept 11 bases outside the gene matches. The length of the CDR3 is 13 residues. Germline loops: CDR1 SQVTM, CDR2 ANQGSEA. The chain's CDR3 is CSLRQGSVETQYF. The CDR3 nucleotides are TGCAGCTTGCGACAGGGAAGTGTGGAGACCCAGTACTTC.

The CDR3 here is CASSIRTGGNTGELFF. CDR3 bases: TGTGCCAGTAGTATTAGAACAGGGGGCAACACCGGGGAGCTGTTTTTT. This rearrangement joins TRBV19 to TRBJ2-2; 9 bases agree with TRBD1. Losses at the gene ends were 3 bases for V and 2 bases for J; bases not matched to a gene: 4. The CDR3 runs to 16 residues. Germline-derived CDR1 and CDR2 are LNHDA and SQIVND (reference sequence). The full variable domain, its missing parts supplied by reference TRBV19 and TRBJ2-2, is DGGITQSPKYLFRKEGQNVTLSCEQNLNHDAMYWYRQDPGQGLRLIYYSQIVNDFQKGDIAEGYSVSREKKESFPLTVTSAQKNPTAFYLCASSIRTGGNTGELFFGEGSRLTVL.

This chain uses TRBV10-3 with TRBJ1-3, with TRBD1 matching 10 bases. This CDR3 region has 21 residues. J gave up 0 bases and V 6 bases, and 20 bases lay outside the gene matches. Germline loops: CDR1 ENHRY, CDR2 SYGVKD. Here the CDR3 reads CAISSSPPSRDRGDSGNTIYF. For the CDR3, the DNA is TGTGCCATCAGCTCTTCCCCCCCAAGCCGGGACAGGGGAGACTCTGGAAACACCATATATTTT.

This clone was observed a single time. The V call is TRBV5-6, the J call TRBJ1-1; unclear D gene. CDR3 length: 14 residues. The V gene's germline CDR1 is SGHDT and CDR2 YYEEEE. V gave up 0 bases and J gave up 1 base, with 7 bases separating them. This CDR3 is CASSLEQPNTEAFF. The CDR3 bases are TGTGCCAGCAGCTTGGAACAGCCGAACACTGAAGCTTTCTTT.

V usage is TRBV7-2 and J usage is TRBJ1-2; D gene uncertain. The CDR3 extends over 13 amino acids. V was pared by 6 bases and J by 7 bases, with 15 bases between. Looked up from germline, CDR1 is SGHTA and CDR2 is FQGNSA. The CDR3 here is CASRSTAPAGYTF. For the CDR3, the DNA is TGTGCCAGCAGAAGCACCGCCCCCGCTGGCTACACCTTC.

V and J are TRBV27 and TRBJ1-1, with D possibly matching TRBD1 (5 bases). The V end was cut by 5 bases, the J end by 5 bases, with 15 bases between. The CDR3 extends over 14 amino acids. From germline, CDR1 is MNHEY and CDR2 SMNVEV (reference sequence). In DNA form, the CDR3 reads TGTGCCAGCAGTGGTACCTGGGAGGGGACTGAAGCTTTCTTT. This translates into CASSGTWEGTEAFF.

V usage is TRBV5-1 and J usage is TRBJ1-5, with D maybe TRBD1 (5 bases). V lost 0 bases and J lost 5, with 9 bases in between. The CDR3 covers 14 residues. Germline V lookup: CDR1 SGHRS, CDR2 YFSETQ. The CDR3 here is CASSLDGAYQPQHF. CDR3 sequence (DNA): TGCGCCAGCAGCTTGGATGGGGCCTATCAGCCCCAGCATTTT.

This clone occurred once. The chain couples TRBV2 to TRBJ1-6; no reliable D call. V lost 6 bases and J 0 bases, leaving 9 bases between the germline ends. Germline V gene lookup returns CDR1 SNHLY and CDR2 FYNNEI. The CDR3 has 15 residues. The CDR3: CASSLQSSYNSPLHF. The CDR3 nucleotides are TGTGCCAGCAGCCTACAGAGCTCCTATAATTCACCCCTCCACTTT.

V is TRBV18 and J is TRBJ2-5; 11 nucleotides align to TRBD2. The trim removed 1 base at V and 5 bases at J, leaving 15 bases unmatched. Germline lookup yields CDR1 KGHSH and CDR2 LQKENI. This CDR3 has 19 amino acids. CDR3 residues: CASSPRELAGDPFGETQYF. As DNA, the CDR3 is TGTGCCAGCTCACCACGGGAACTAGCGGGGGATCCCTTCGGGGAGACCCAGTACTTC.

J is TRBJ1-6 and V is TRBV19; D is unclear. The germline gives CDR1 LNHDA, CDR2 SQIVND (reference sequence). Trimming removed 3 bases from V and 3 bases from J, with 15 bases in between. This CDR3 has 17 residues. The DNA of the CDR3 is TGTGCCAGTAGTATGTCAGGTGGGAGATTCTATAATTCACCCCTCCACTTT. Translating it yields CASSMSGGRFYNSPLHF.

The chain couples TRBV5-6 to TRBJ1-6; 11 bases line up with TRBD1. Germline CDR1 and CDR2: SGHDT and YYEEEE. CDR3 length equals 18 residues. With V trimmed by 1 base and J by 9 bases, 12 bases remained unmatched. The CDR3 spells CASSLKAIGTGGFSPLHF. CDR3 nucleotides: TGTGCCAGCAGCTTGAAGGCGATAGGGACAGGGGGATTTTCACCCCTCCACTTT. Full variable domain (rest looked up from reference TRBV5-6 and TRBJ1-6): DAGVTQSPTHLIKTRGQQVTLRCSPKSGHDTVSWYQQALGQGPQFIFQYYEEEERQRGNFPDRFSGHQFPNYSSELNVNALLLGDSALYLCASSLKAIGTGGFSPLHFGNGTRLTVT.

Regarding this clone: One end of the junction varies from germline; a read error may be responsible. The chain has TRBV5-1 and TRBJ2-7, with 7 bases aligning to TRBD1. The CDR3 loop spans 14 amino acids. Per the germline V gene, CDR1 is SGHRS and CDR2 is YFSETQ. CDR3 DNA sequence: TGTGCCAGCAGTTCAACCGGGACAGCCTACGAGCAGTACTTC. It encodes CASSSTGTAYEQYF.

This clone was observed a single time. The chain recombines TRBV5-6 with TRBJ1-2; no clear D. Trimming removed 2 bases at V and 8 bases at J, with 10 bases between. Germline CDR1 reads SGHDT; CDR2 reads YYEEEE. This CDR3 has 12 residues. The CDR3 reads CASSLGSSGYTF. For the CDR3, the DNA is TGTGCCAGCAGCTTAGGTTCTTCCGGCTACACCTTC.

This clone was seen once. The J gene is TRBJ2-7, the V gene TRBV4-1, with 7 bases aligning to TRBD1. V was clipped by 1 base and J by 3 bases; unmatched bases: 6. In germline, CDR1 is MGHRA, CDR2 YSYEKL. The CDR3 extends over 15 amino acids. In DNA, the CDR3 is TGCGCCAGCAGCCAAGGAGGGGGCCAGCTCTACGAGCAGTACTTC. As protein: CASSQGGGQLYEQYF.

The V and J genes are TRBV5-5 and TRBJ2-2; D is ambiguous. CDR1 SGHKS and CDR2 YYEKEE come from the germline V gene (reference sequence). V was clipped by 2 bases and J by 7 bases, with 9 bases between them. This CDR3 is 13 amino acids long. CDR3 loop: CASSFHGIGELFF. CDR3 coding DNA: TGTGCCAGCAGCTTTCACGGTATCGGGGAGCTGTTTTTT.

This clone was seen once. The V call is TRBV5-1, the J call TRBJ2-5; TRBD1 matches at 11 bases. The CDR3 sequence is 15 residues long. V lost 3 bases, J lost 7 bases, and 8 bases stayed unmatched. The germline CDR1 and CDR2 sequences are SGHRS and YFSETQ. CDR3 sequence (DNA): TGCGCCAGCAGCTCCGGACAGGGGGCCATTGGGACCCAGTACTTC. Protein product: CASSSGQGAIGTQYF.